The 10 T cell receptor beta chains below were found in one sample sequenced in a study of cytomegalovirus exposure and HLA in healthy donors. Primers for the PCR totalled 60 Vbeta and 13 Jbeta. Using immunoSEQ multiplex PCR, the repertoire was profiled, and TCRdb retains in-frame clones only, with some absent. The sample gives more than 95,000 clones, 60% to 85% of which show up once; around 5% is in the top ten. The sample taken for sequencing was PBMCs. The receptors come from a woman between 18 and 29 years old in good health and CMV-seropositive.

The V and J genes are TRBV7-6 and TRBJ1-1; D possibly corresponds to TRBD1 (5 bases). This CDR3 region has 13 residues. CDR1 SGHVS and CDR2 FNYEAQ come from the germline V gene. Between the trimmed V and J ends, which lost 6 bases and 1 base, there was a span of 9 bases. The CDR3 DNA is TGTGCCAGCAGTGGGGCCGCGAACACTGAAGCTTTCTTT. It is translated as CASSGAANTEAFF.

This clone was detected once. The V and J genes are TRBV5-4 and TRBJ2-2; D is ambiguous. The V gene's germline CDR1 is SGHNT and CDR2 YYREEE (reference sequence). V dropped 0 bases and J dropped 7 bases, with 4 bases sitting between them. The CDR3 contains 12 residues. The CDR3 DNA sequence: TGTGCCAGCAGCTTGGACATCGGGGAGCTGTTTTTT. It encodes CASSLDIGELFF.

V and J are TRBV6-4 and TRBJ2-2; D is possibly TRBD2 (5 bases). The V and J ends lost 4 bases and 1 base respectively, with 10 bases between them. Germline V gene lookup returns CDR1 MRHNA and CDR2 SNTAGT. The CDR3 extends over 15 amino acids. The CDR3 region is CASSAQSGNTGELFF. In DNA, the CDR3 is TGTGCCAGCAGTGCTCAGAGCGGGAACACCGGGGAGCTGTTTTTT.

This chain connects TRBV29-1 to TRBJ1-1; 7 positions match TRBD1. V was pared by 4 bases and J by 2 bases, with 16 bases of the junction left unmatched. CDR1 is SQVTM, CDR2 ANQGSEA, per germline. This CDR3 is 17 amino acids long. The DNA for the CDR3 is TGCAGCGTTGGGACTTCCTCCGGGACAGCCCCTAACACTGAAGCTTTCTTT. It codes for CSVGTSSGTAPNTEAFF.

The rearrangement links TRBV2 to TRBJ1-4; weak D call: TRBD1 (5 bases). Trimming left V 3 bases short and J 5 bases short, with 16 bases between. CDR1 and CDR2 from the germline V gene are SNHLY and FYNNEI. The CDR3 loop spans 16 amino acids. Written as DNA, the CDR3 is TGTGCCAGCAGTGAGGGGCGGGGTGGCACGAATGAAAAACTGTTTTTT. Its translation is CASSEGRGGTNEKLFF.

This clone has just a few counts. The CDR3 nucleotides are TGTGCCAGCAGCCTCGACAGGGGATACGAGCAGTACTTC. This encodes CASSLDRGYEQYF. This rearrangement joins TRBV6-5 to TRBJ2-7; 8 nucleotides line up with TRBD1. Germline CDR1 MNHEY, CDR2 SVGAGI. V gave up 6 bases and J gave up 4 bases; unmatched junction bases: 5. The CDR3 totals 13 residues.

The chain carries TRBV6-5 and TRBJ1-1, with a weak D call TRBD1 (6 bases). Between the trimmed V and J ends, which lost 1 base and 4 bases, there was a span of 10 bases. There are 14 residues in the CDR3. Germline V gene data show CDR1 as MNHEY and CDR2 as SVGAGI. This CDR3 reads CASSYWQGPTEAFF. CDR3 in DNA: TGTGCCAGCAGTTACTGGCAGGGGCCCACTGAAGCTTTCTTT.

V and J are TRBV10-3 and TRBJ2-1; 8 bases map to TRBD2. There are 15 residues in the CDR3. CDR1 and CDR2 from the germline V gene are ENHRY and SYGVKD. V lost 3 bases, J lost 9 bases, and 10 bases stayed unmatched. The CDR3 is CAISEGREGLIEQFF. CDR3 sequence (DNA): TGTGCCATCAGTGAAGGACGGGAGGGCCTCATTGAGCAGTTCTTC.

The CDR3 coding sequence is TGTGCCAGCAGCTCTTACGAGCAGTACTTC. Residues: CASSSYEQYF. This chain joins TRBV5-8 and TRBJ2-7; D gene ambiguous. The germline gives CDR1 SGHTS, CDR2 YDEGEE. The V and J ends lost 3 bases and 4 bases respectively, with 2 bases between them. CDR3 size: 10 residues. Looking up the rest from reference TRBV5-8 and TRBJ2-7 gives the full variable domain: EAGVTQSPTHLIKTRGQQATLRCSPISGHTSVYWYQQALGLGLQFLLWYDEGEERNRGNFPPRFSGRQFPNYSSELNVNALELEDSALYLCASSSYEQYFGPGTRLTVT.

The chain combines TRBV5-1 with TRBJ1-4; D gene ambiguous. From germline, CDR1 is SGHRS and CDR2 YFSETQ. The V end lost 1 base, the J end lost 2 bases, and 9 bases lay between the germline ends. The length of the CDR3 is 15 residues. The CDR3 here is CASSLTRATNEKLFF. The DNA for the CDR3 is TGCGCCAGCAGCTTGACGCGGGCTACTAATGAAAAACTGTTTTTT.